A selection of T cell receptor beta chains follows, all from one sample in a study of CD8 T cells in ankylosing spondylitis. TCRdb reprocessed the 5' RACE reads with MiXCR, giving one entry per CDR3 protein. This sample has roughly 400,000 distinct CDR3 sequences; 20% to 25% occur once, and the top ten carry about a sixth. Sequencing was performed on blood, either unsorted or a sorted T cell fraction (not recorded which). These receptors were obtained from a male donor with ankylosing spondylitis. Each CDR3 is given with its conserved first and last residue. The D gene is left open where the match is weak.

TRBV18,.,CASSPGTWDYNEQFF
TRBV20-1,.,CSARGSQTSIVGELFF
TRBV10-3,TRBD1,CAIKGQGEYNEQFF
TRBV19,TRBD1,CASRPTGAGANVLTF
TRBV18,.,CASSPGSPRGNQPQHF
TRBV2,.,CASTLVEPGEYF
TRBV10-1,.,CASSRLRDGEAFF
TRBV7-3,.,CASSLGSIIGTDTQYF
TRBV20-1,.,CSVGGYQSPLHF
TRBV20-1,.,CSAREHSSTDTQYF
TRBV15,.,CATSRGRAGSTDTQYF
TRBV5-6,.,CASSLGGRSADTQYF
TRBV6-1,.,CASRQGTVGRTEAFF
TRBV29-1,.,CSVGGGGWDTQYF
TRBV2,TRBD2,CASTKTSGRNTGELFF
TRBV2,.,CASSGGLGYSYTF
TRBV20-1,.,CSAPGTPSANEQFF
TRBV20-1,.,CSAREGVWTEAFF
TRBV12-3/TRBV12-4,.,CASSLVWRGIYSNQPQHF
TRBV7-9,.,CASSSNNRDNSPLHF
TRBV7-9,.,CASSLWDLGTDTQYF
TRBV5-6,.,CASSDIWANVLTF
TRBV2,TRBD2,CASSGAGPGDNEQFF
TRBV4-2,TRBD1,CASSQDRGQGFDNEQFF